The source of this T cell receptor beta chain is a study of T cell responses to AZD1222 COVID-19 vaccine. Study-wide context: Second-dose groups at about 4 or about 12 weeks were pooled.

Profiling relied on immunoSEQ multiplex PCR, and the TCRdb table lists in-frame clones only, not all of them. The sample holds over 100,000 clones, about nine tenths seen once. As regards this clone: What it binds is not known.

General observations from the study: The peak T cell response came first, and repertoires were sampled only after it.

The clonotype originates from an adult in good health. Sequencing used peripheral blood, obtained on day 0 of AZD1222 vaccination.

CDR3 nucleotides: TGTGCCAGCAGTTGGGAGACTAGCGGGTACCAAGAGACCCAGTACTTC. This translates into CASSWETSGYQETQYF. This chain links TRBV6-5 with TRBJ2-5; 10 bases map to TRBD2. CDR3 size: 16 residues. Trimming at V came to 4 bases and at J to 0 bases, leaving 5 bases not matched to a gene. Germline lookup yields CDR1 MNHEY and CDR2 SVGAGI.